The 6 T cell receptor beta chains listed next were all sequenced from one sample in a study of blood T cell repertoires in COVID-19. Clones were read by immunoSEQ multiplex PCR, and TCRdb kept only the in-frame ones, dropping some. The table has around 200,000 clones, less than 90% seen once. Sequenced: peripheral blood. These receptors all stem from a woman in her seventies with COVID-19, enrolled during active disease.

V usage is TRBV6-5 and J usage is TRBJ2-7; perhaps TRBD2 as D (7 bases). V lost 8 bases, J lost 2 bases, and 16 bases lay in between. Germline V gene sequence: CDR1 MNHEY, CDR2 SVGAGI. The CDR3 is 14 amino acids. The CDR3 DNA reads TGTGCCAGCGCAAATAACGGGGGGCCCTACGAGCAGTACGTC. Encoded protein: CASANNGGPYEQYV.

The rearrangement uses TRBV3-1 (or the pseudogene TRBV3-2) and TRBJ1-1; 7 positions match TRBD1. CDR1 is LGHDT and CDR2 is YNNKEL in the germline V gene (reference sequence). This CDR3 has 16 residues. V was clipped by 3 bases and J by 0 bases; unmatched bases: 7. The CDR3 loop is CASSQVSGGLNTEAFF. CDR3 DNA: TGTGCCAGCAGCCAGGTCTCAGGGGGGTTGAACACTGAAGCTTTCTTT.

The V gene is TRBV5-1, the J gene TRBJ2-7, with D perhaps TRBD2 (5 bases). The CDR3 has 12 amino acids. CDR1 and CDR2 from the germline V gene are SGHRS and YFSETQ. Trimming left V 4 bases short and J 5 bases short, with 10 bases between. DNA of the CDR3: TGCGCCAGCAGCCTAGCAGACAACGAGCAGTACTTC. Amino acids: CASSLADNEQYF.

This clone is a singleton in its sample. V usage is TRBV28 and J usage is TRBJ1-5, with TRBD1 as a possible D gene (6 bases). The CDR3 is 15 residues long. V lost 2 bases and J 3 bases, leaving 11 bases between the germline ends. Germline values: CDR1 MDHEN, CDR2 SYDVKM. Here the CDR3 DNA reads TGTGCCAGCAGTTTAGGGGGGGCAAACAATCAGCCCCAGCATTTT. Translating it yields CASSLGGANNQPQHF.

The chain recombines TRBV7-2 with TRBJ2-2; the D is unclear. The V end was cut by 4 bases, the J end by 6 bases, with 9 bases between. The CDR3 has 13 residues. Germline V lookup: CDR1 SGHTA, CDR2 FQGNSA. The CDR3 spells CASSYYVAGELFF. CDR3 coding DNA: TGTGCCAGCAGCTACTATGTCGCCGGGGAGCTGTTTTTT.

This chain connects TRBV19 to TRBJ2-2, with 12 bases that match TRBD2. The trim removed 6 bases at V and 7 bases at J, leaving 6 bases unmatched. The CDR3 runs to 15 residues. Germline loops: CDR1 LNHDA, CDR2 SQIVND (reference sequence). CDR3 in amino acids: CASSRTSGEGGELFF. CDR3 in DNA: TGTGCCAGTAGCCGGACTAGCGGGGAGGGCGGGGAGCTGTTTTTT.